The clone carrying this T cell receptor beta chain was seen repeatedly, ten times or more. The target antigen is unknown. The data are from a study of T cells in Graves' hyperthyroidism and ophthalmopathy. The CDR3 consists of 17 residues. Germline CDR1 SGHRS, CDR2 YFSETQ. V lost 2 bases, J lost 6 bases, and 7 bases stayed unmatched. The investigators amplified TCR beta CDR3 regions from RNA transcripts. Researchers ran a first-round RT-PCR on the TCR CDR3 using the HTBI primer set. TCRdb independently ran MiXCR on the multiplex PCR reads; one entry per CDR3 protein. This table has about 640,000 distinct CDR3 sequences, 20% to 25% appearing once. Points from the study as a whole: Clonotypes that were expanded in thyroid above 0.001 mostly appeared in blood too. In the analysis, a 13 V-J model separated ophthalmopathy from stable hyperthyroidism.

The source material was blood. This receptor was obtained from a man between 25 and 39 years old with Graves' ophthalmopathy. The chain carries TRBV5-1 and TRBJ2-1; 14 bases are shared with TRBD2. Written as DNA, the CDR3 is TGCGCCAGCAGCTTAGGACTAGCGGGAGGCCCCCTCAATGAGCAGTTCTTC. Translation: CASSLGLAGGPLNEQFF. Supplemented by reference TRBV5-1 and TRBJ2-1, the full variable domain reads KAGVTQTPRYLIKTRGQQVTLSCSPISGHRSVSWYQQTPGQGLQFLFEYFSETQRNKGNFPGRFSGRQFSNSRSEMNVSTLELGDSALYLCASSLGLAGGPLNEQFFGPGTRLTVL.